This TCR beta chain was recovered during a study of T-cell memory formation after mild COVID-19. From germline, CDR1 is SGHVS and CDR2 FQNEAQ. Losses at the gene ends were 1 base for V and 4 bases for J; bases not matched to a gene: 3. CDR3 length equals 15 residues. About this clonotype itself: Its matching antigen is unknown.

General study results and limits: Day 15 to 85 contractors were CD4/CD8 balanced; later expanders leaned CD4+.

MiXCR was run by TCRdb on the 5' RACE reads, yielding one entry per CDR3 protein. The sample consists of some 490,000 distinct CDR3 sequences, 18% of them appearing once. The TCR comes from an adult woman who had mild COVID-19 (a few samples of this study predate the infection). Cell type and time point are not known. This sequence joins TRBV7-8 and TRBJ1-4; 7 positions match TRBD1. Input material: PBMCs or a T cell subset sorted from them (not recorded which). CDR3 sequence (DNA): TGTGCCAGCAGCTTAGTCGGGACAGATAATGAAAAACTGTTTTTT. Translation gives CASSLVGTDNEKLFF.